This T cell receptor (beta chain) was sequenced for a study of OX40 agonist ivuxolimab in advanced cancers. Profiling relied on immunoSEQ multiplex PCR, and the TCRdb table lists in-frame clones only, not all of them. The data contain 75,000 to 100,000 clones, around 84% of them singletons. The sequence derives from an adult with an advanced solid tumor such as melanoma, head and neck, liver or kidney cancer. The sequencing here drew on CD4+ or CD8+ T cells sorted from blood, taken in a trial of the OX40 agonist ivuxolimab.

The chain's CDR3 is CATSIPKGGRTSTDTQYF. The DNA of the CDR3 is TGTGCCACCAGCATTCCTAAGGGGGGTCGCACGAGCACAGATACGCAGTATTTT. The chain recombines TRBV15 with TRBJ2-3; D is possibly TRBD1 or TRBD2 (6 bases each). Trimming removed 4 bases at V and 0 bases at J, with 20 bases between. The CDR3 has 18 amino acids. Germline V lookup: CDR1 LNHNV, CDR2 YYDKDF (reference sequence).